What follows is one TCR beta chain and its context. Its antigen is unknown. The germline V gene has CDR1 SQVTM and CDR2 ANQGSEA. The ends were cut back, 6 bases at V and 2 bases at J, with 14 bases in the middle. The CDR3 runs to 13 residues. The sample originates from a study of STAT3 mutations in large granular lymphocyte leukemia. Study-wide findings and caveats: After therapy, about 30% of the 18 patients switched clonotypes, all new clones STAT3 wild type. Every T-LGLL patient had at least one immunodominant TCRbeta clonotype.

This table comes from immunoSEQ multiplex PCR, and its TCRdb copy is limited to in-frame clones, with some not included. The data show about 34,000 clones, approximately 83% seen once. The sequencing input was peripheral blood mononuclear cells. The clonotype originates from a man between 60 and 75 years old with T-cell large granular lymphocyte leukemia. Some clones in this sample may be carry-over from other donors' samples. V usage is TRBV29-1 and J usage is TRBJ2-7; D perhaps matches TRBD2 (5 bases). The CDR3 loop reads CSVAPVRAYEQYF. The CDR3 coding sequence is TGCAGCGTCGCCCCTGTGAGGGCCTACGAGCAGTACTTC.